The 8 T cell receptor beta chains listed next were all sequenced from one sample in a study of T-cell reconstitution after alpha-beta-depleted transplantation in children. Library preparation (for TCRbeta) was performed with unique molecular identifiers. In TCRdb, the PCR reads were re-called with MiXCR into one record per CDR3 protein. The sample lists about 580,000 distinct CDR3 sequences; about 23% were seen once. The source was PBMCs, mostly from graft donor cells, collected 360 days after TCRalphabeta/CD19-depleted stem cell transplant. These receptors were obtained from a boy under two years old who had a stem cell transplant for acute myeloid leukemia, so the T cells may come from the graft donor.

This clonotype came up many times. The rearrangement links TRBV12-3 or TRBV12-4 to TRBJ1-5; 12 positions agree with TRBD1. The CDR3 totals 15 residues. With 5 bases clipped from V and 4 bases from J, the junction kept 3 bases outside the gene matches. Here the CDR3 DNA reads TGTGCCAGCAGTCCGGGACAGGGGGCGAATCAGCCCCAGCATTTT. It is translated as CASSPGQGANQPQHF.

The chain is built from TRBV29-1 and TRBJ2-1; D remains ambiguous. The CDR3 covers 10 residues. CDR1 SQVTM and CDR2 ANQGSEA come from the germline V gene. V dropped 1 base and J dropped 12 bases, with 7 bases sitting between them. CDR3 sequence (DNA): TGCAGCGTTGAAGGGATTGCGCAGTTCTTC. Translating it yields CSVEGIAQFF.

The chain links TRBV29-1 to TRBJ2-3; 11 bases map to TRBD2. The V gene end was trimmed by 1 base and the J gene end by 6 bases; junction bases not matched to a gene: 3. This CDR3 has 14 amino acids. Germline V gene sequence: CDR1 SQVTM, CDR2 ANQGSEA. The CDR3, as DNA: TGCAGCGTTGAAGCTACTAGCGGGGGTGATACGCAGTATTTT. This sequence encodes CSVEATSGGDTQYF.

This clonotype was detected only a few times. The chain recombines TRBV20-1 with TRBJ2-7, with 7 bases fitting TRBD1. The CDR3 length is 16 residues. The V segment lost 3 bases and the J segment 3 bases; nucleotides outside the gene matches: 14. The germline V gene has CDR1 DFQATT and CDR2 SNEGSKA (reference sequence). CDR3: CSARGPRQGGNYEQYF. DNA for the CDR3: TGCAGTGCTAGGGGCCCGAGACAGGGTGGGAACTACGAGCAGTACTTC.

This clonotype was counted a few times. The rearrangement joins TRBV12-3 or TRBV12-4 to TRBJ2-1, with D perhaps TRBD1 or TRBD2 (5 bases each). There are 16 residues in the CDR3. V dropped 6 bases and J dropped 4 bases, with 19 bases sitting between them. The CDR3 here is CASSSIRDGGYNEQFF. The CDR3 nucleotides read TGTGCCAGCAGCTCGATCAGGGACGGAGGATACAATGAGCAGTTCTTC.

This clonotype was seen a handful of times. V and J are TRBV5-1 and TRBJ2-7, with unresolved D. Looked up from germline, CDR1 is SGHRS and CDR2 is YFSETQ. This CDR3 spans 15 amino acids. V was shortened by 0 bases and J by 2 bases, with 12 bases between the two germline ends. The chain's CDR3 is CASSLAVGSPYEQYF. In DNA form, the CDR3 reads TGCGCCAGCAGCTTGGCCGTAGGTTCACCCTACGAGCAGTACTTC.

The gene calls are TRBV12-3 or TRBV12-4 and TRBJ2-7, with D possibly TRBD2 on 6 matching bases. This CDR3 is built from 15 residues. V lost 3 bases, J lost 7 bases, and 19 bases lay in between. The CDR3 sequence: CASSLRGVPFGEQYF. CDR3 nucleotides: TGTGCCAGCAGTTTGCGGGGCGTCCCGTTCGGGGAGCAGTACTTC.

The gene calls are TRBV5-5 and TRBJ2-7; D not resolved. V lost 0 bases and J 0 bases, leaving 7 bases between the germline ends. This CDR3 spans 14 amino acids. Germline CDR1 SGHKS, CDR2 YYEKEE (reference sequence). The CDR3 region has the DNA TGTGCCAGCAGCTTGGGTTTTAGCTCCTACGAGCAGTACTTC. Translation gives CASSLGFSSYEQYF.